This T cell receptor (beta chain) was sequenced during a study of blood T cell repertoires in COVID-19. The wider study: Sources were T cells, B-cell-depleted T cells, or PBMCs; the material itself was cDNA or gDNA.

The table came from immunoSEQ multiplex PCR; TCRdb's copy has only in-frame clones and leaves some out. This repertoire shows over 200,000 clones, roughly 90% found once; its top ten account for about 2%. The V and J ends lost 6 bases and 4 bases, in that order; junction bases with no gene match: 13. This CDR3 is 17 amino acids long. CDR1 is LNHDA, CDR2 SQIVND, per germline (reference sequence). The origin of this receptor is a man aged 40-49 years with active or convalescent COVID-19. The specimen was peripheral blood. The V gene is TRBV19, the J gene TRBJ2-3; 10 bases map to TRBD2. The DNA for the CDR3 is TGTGCCAGTAGGGACTTTAAGCGGGGGGGTATCCCAGATACGCAGTATTTT. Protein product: CASRDFKRGGIPDTQYF.